The clone carrying this T cell receptor (beta chain) has more than one count but fewer than ten. This sample is part of a study of T cells in Graves' hyperthyroidism and ophthalmopathy. The ends lost 4 bases at V and 0 bases at J; junction bases unmatched: 9. The CDR3 contains 15 residues. Per the germline V gene, CDR1 is DFQATT and CDR2 is SNEGSKA (reference sequence). There were TCR beta CDR3 regions amplified from RNA transcripts. A set of HTBI primers served as the primers for a first-round RT-PCR of the TCR CDR3. TCRdb re-analysed the multiplex PCR reads in MiXCR, keeping a single row per CDR3 protein. This sample has some 740,000 distinct CDR3 sequences, with 13% to 15% found just once.

The sample comprised blood. The source of this sequence is a woman aged 18-35 years with Graves' hyperthyroidism. This chain links TRBV20-1 with TRBJ2-7; TRBD2 matches at 7 bases. CDR3 sequence reads: CSAKRGLKSSYEQYF. The CDR3 region has the DNA TGCAGTGCTAAAAGGGGACTAAAGAGCTCCTACGAGCAGTACTTC.